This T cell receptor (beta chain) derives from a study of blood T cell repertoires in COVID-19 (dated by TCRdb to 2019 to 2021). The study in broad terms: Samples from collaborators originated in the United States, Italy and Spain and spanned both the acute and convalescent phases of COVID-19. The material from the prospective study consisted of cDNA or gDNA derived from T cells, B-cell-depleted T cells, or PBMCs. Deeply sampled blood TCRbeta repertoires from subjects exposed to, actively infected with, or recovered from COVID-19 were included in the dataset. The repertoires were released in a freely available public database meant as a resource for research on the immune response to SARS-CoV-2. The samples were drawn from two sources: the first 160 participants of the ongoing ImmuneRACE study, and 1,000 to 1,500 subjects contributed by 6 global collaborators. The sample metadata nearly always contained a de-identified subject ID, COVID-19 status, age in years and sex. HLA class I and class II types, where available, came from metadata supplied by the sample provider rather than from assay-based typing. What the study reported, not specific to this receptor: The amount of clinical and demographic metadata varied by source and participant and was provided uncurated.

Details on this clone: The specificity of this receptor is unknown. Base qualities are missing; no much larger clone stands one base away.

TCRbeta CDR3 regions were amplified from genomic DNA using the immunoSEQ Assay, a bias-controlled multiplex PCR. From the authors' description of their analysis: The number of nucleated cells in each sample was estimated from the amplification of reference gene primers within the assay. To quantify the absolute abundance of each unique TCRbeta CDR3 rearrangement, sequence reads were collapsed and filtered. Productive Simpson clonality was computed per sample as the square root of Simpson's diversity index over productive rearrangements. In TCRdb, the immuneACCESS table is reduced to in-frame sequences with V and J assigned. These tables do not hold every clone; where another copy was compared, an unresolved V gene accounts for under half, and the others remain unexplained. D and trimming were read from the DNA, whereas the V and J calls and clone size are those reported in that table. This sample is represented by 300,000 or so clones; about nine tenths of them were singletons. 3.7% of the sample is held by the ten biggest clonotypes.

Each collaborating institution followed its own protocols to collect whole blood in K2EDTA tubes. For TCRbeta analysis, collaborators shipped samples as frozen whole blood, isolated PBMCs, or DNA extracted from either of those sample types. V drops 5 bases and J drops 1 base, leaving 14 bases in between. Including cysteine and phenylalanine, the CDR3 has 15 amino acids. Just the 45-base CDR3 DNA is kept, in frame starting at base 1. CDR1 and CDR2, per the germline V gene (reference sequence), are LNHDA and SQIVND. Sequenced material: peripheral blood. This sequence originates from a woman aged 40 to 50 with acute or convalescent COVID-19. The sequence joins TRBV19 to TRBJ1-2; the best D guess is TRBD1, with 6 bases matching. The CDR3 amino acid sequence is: CASSSTGPINYGYTF. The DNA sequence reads TGTGCCAGTAGTTCGACAGGACCCATTAACTATGGCTACACCTTC.